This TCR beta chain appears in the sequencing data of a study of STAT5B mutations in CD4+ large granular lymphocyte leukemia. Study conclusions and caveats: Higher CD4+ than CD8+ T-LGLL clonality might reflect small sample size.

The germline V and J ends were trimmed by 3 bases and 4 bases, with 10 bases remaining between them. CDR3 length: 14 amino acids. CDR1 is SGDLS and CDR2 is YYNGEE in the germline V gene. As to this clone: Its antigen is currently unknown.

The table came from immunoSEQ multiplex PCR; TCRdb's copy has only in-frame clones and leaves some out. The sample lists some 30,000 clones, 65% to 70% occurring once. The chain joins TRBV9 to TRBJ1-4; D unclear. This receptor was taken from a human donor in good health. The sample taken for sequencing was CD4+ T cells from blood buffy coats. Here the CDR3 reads CASSAGLLNEKLFF. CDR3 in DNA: TGTGCCAGCAGCGCCGGGTTACTTAATGAAAAACTGTTTTTT.